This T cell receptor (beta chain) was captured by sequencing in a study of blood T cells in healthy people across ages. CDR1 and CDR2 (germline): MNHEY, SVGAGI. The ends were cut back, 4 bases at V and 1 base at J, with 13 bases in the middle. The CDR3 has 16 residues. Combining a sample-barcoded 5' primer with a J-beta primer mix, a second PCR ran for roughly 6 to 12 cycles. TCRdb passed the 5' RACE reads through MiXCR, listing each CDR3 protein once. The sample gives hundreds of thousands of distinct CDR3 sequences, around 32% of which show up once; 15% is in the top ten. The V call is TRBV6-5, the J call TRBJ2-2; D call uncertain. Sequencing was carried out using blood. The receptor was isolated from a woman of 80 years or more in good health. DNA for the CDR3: TGTGCCAGCAGTTTAGGTGTAGGGCAGAACACCGGGGAGCTGTTTTTT. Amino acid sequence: CASSLGVGQNTGELFF.